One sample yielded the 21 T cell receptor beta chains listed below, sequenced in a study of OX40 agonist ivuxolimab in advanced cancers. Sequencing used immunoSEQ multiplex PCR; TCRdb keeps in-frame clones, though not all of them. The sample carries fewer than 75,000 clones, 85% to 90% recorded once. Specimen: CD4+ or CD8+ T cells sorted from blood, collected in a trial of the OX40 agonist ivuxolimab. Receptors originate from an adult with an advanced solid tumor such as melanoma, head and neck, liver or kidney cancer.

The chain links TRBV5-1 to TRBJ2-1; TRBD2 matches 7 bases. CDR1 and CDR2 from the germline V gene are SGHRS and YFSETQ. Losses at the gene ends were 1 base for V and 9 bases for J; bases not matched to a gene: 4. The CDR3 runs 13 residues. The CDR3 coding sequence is TGCGCCAGCAGCTTGCGGGAGGCCGCTGAGCAGTTCTTC. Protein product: CASSLREAAEQFF.

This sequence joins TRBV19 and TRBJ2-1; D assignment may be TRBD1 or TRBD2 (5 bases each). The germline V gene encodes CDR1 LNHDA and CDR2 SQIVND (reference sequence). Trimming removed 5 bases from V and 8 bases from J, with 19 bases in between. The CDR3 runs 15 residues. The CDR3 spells CASSVMRGGVDEQFF. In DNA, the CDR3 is TGTGCCAGTAGTGTGATGAGGGGTGGGGTCGATGAGCAGTTCTTC.

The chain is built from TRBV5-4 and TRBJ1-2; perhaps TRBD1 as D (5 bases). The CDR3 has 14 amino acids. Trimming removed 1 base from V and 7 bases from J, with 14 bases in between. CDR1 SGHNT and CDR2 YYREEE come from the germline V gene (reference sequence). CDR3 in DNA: TGTGCCAGCAGCTTGCGGGGCCTCCGGCCTGGCTACACCTTC. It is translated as CASSLRGLRPGYTF.

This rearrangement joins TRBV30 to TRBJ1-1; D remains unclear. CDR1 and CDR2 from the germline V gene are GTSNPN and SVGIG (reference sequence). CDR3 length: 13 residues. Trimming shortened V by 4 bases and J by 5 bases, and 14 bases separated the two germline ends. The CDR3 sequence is CAWTRLRRTEAFF. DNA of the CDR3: TGTGCCTGGACCCGTCTCAGGAGGACTGAAGCTTTCTTT.

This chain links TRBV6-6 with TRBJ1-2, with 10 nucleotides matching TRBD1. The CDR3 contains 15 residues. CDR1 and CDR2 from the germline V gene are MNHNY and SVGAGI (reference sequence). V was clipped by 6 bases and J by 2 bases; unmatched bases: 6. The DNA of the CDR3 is TGTGCCAGCAGGGAACCGGGACAGGGGAACTATGGCTACACCTTC. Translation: CASREPGQGNYGYTF.

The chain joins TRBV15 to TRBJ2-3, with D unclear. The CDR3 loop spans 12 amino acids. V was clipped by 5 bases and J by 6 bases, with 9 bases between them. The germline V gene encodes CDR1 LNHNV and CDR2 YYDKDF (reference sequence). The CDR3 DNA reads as TGTGCCACCAGCTATTTAGGGGATACGCAGTATTTT. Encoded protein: CATSYLGDTQYF.

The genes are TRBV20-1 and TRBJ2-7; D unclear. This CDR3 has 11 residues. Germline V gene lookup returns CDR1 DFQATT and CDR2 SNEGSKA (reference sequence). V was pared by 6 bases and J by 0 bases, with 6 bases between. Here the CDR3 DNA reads TGCAGTGCGGCGGCCTCCTACGAGCAGTACTTC. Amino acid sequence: CSAAASYEQYF.

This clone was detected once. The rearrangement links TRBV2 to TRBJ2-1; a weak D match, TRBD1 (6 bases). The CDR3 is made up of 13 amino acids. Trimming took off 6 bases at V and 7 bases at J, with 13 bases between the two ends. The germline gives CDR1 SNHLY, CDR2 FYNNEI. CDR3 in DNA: TGTGCCAGCAGGTCAGGGGTTGGGAATGAGCAGTTCTTC. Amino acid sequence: CASRSGVGNEQFF.

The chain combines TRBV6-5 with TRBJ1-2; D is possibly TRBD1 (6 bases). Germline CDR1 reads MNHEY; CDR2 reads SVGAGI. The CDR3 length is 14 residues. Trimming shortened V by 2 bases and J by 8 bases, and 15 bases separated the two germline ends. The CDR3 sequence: CASSYLYGRGGYTF. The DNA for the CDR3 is TGTGCCAGCAGTTACCTCTATGGCAGGGGAGGCTACACCTTC.

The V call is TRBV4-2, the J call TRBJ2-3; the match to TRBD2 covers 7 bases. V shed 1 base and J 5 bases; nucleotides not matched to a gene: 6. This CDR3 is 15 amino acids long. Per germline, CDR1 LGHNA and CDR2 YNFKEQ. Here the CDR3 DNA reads TGTGCCAGCAGCCAAGTTGGGTTAGCGGGAGATACGCAGTATTTT. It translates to CASSQVGLAGDTQYF.

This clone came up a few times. The CDR3 reads CASIGRGAGNYGYTF. For the CDR3, the DNA is TGTGCCAGCATTGGACGGGGGGCAGGGAACTATGGCTACACCTTC. The rearrangement links TRBV6-5 to TRBJ1-2; TRBD1 might be the D (6 bases). Germline-derived CDR1 and CDR2 are MNHEY and SVGAGI. The CDR3 loop spans 15 amino acids. Trimming shortened V by 7 bases and J by 2 bases, and 17 bases separated the two germline ends.

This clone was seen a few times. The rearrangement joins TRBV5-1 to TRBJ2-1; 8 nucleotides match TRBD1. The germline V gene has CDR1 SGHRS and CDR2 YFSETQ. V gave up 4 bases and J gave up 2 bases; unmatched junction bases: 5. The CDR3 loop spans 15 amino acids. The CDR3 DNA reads TGCGCCAGCAGCCCCGGACAGGGTACCTACAATGAGCAGTTCTTC. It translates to CASSPGQGTYNEQFF.

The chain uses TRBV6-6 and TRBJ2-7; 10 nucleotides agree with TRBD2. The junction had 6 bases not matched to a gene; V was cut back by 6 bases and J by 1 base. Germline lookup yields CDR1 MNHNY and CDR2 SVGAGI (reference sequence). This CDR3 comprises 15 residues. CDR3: CASRASSGGSYEQYF. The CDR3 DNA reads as TGTGCCAGCAGAGCTTCTAGCGGGGGATCCTACGAGCAGTACTTC.

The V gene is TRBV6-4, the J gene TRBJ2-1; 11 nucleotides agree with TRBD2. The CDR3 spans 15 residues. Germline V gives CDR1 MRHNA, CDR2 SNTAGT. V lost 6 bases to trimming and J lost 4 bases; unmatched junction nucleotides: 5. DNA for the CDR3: TGTGCCAGCAGAGAATTAGCGGGAGGGTACAATGAGCAGTTCTTC. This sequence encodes CASRELAGGYNEQFF.

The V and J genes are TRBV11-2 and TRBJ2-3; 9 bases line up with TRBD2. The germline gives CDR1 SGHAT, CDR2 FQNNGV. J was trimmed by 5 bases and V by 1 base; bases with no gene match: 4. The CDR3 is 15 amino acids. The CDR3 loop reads CASSLGGGARDTQYF. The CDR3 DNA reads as TGTGCCAGCAGCTTAGGCGGGGGGGCCAGAGATACGCAGTATTTT.

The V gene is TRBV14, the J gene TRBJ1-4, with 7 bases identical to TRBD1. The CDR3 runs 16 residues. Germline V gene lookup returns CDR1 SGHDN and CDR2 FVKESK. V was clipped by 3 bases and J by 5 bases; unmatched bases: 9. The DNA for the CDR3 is TGTGCCAGCAGCCAGGGGGGACAGTTAGTCAATGAAAAACTGTTTTTT. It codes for CASSQGGQLVNEKLFF.

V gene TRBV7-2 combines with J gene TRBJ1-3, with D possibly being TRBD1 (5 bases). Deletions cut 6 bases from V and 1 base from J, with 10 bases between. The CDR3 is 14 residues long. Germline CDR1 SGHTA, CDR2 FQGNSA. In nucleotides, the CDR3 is TGTGCCAGCAGTCTGGGGCCTTCTGGAAACACCATATATTTT. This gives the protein CASSLGPSGNTIYF.

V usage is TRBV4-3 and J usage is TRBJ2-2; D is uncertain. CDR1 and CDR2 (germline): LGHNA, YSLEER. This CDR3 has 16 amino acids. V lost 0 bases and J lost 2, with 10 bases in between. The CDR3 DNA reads TGCGCCAGCAGCCAAGAATTAGGGCCCAACACCGGGGAGCTGTTTTTT. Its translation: CASSQELGPNTGELFF.

CDR3 protein: CSVEGNAPNYGYTF. The CDR3 DNA reads TGCAGCGTTGAAGGAAATGCTCCTAACTATGGCTACACCTTC. The chain employs TRBV29-1 and TRBJ1-2; D ambiguous. The V and J ends lost 1 base and 0 bases respectively, with 9 bases between them. The CDR3 runs 14 residues. Looked up from germline, CDR1 is SQVTM and CDR2 is ANQGSEA. Variable domain in full (rest from reference TRBV29-1 and TRBJ1-2): SAVISQKPSRDICQRGTSLTIQCQVDSQVTMMFWYRQQPGQSLTLIATANQGSEATYESGFVIDKFPISRPNLTFSTLTVSNMSPEDSSIYLCSVEGNAPNYGYTFGSGTRLTVV.

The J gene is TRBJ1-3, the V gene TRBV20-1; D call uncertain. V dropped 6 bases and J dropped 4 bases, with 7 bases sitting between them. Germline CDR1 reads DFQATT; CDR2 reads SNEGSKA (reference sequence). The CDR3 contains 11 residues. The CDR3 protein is CSAGLGNTIYF. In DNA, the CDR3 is TGCAGTGCAGGGCTCGGAAACACCATATATTTT.

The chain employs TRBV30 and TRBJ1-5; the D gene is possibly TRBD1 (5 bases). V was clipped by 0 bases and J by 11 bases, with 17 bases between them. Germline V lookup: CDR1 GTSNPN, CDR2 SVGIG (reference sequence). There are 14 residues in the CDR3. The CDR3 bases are TGTGCCTGGAGTGTGCCAGGGTCCGAGGCAGCCCAGCATTTT. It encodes CAWSVPGSEAAQHF.